This TCR beta chain was captured by sequencing in a study of T cell changes during pregnancy in multiple sclerosis. TCRdb's table, derived via immunoSEQ multiplex PCR, lists solely in-frame clones and lacks some. The sample yields 40,000 to 60,000 clones, roughly 90% seen once. This clone was detected once. Losses at the gene ends were 1 base for V and 7 bases for J; bases not matched to a gene: 5. This CDR3 region has 15 residues. The germline CDR1 and CDR2 sequences are LNHDA and SQIVND (reference sequence). The material sequenced was CD4+ T cells from peripheral blood mononuclear cells, taken after pregnancy. V and J are TRBV19 and TRBJ1-5, with 9 nucleotides matching TRBD1. This TCR came from a female donor with multiple sclerosis, enrolled in a pregnancy study. CDR3 sequence: CASSIGDRALQPQHF. For the CDR3, the DNA is TGTGCCAGTAGTATAGGGGACAGGGCCCTGCAGCCCCAGCATTTT.